The present T cell receptor (beta chain) was sequenced within a study of T cell changes during pregnancy in multiple sclerosis. The protocol was immunoSEQ multiplex PCR, while the TCRdb copy is restricted to in-frame clones and leaves out a portion. The sample holds about 57,000 clones; more than 80% are singletons and the top ten take 0.37%. Trimming removed 1 base from V and 5 bases from J; junction bases left unmatched: 7. The CDR3 covers 16 residues. The sequence was collected from a female donor with multiple sclerosis, enrolled in a pregnancy study. This rearrangement joins TRBV6-7 to TRBJ2-1, with 8 bases that match TRBD1. TRBV6-7 is known as an ORF, though its function is uncertain. Here the sequenced sample was CD4+ T cells from peripheral blood mononuclear cells, taken before pregnancy. CDR3: CASSYFLRGLDNEQFF. CDR3 DNA: TGTGCCAGCAGTTACTTCCTCAGGGGGCTTGACAATGAGCAGTTCTTC.